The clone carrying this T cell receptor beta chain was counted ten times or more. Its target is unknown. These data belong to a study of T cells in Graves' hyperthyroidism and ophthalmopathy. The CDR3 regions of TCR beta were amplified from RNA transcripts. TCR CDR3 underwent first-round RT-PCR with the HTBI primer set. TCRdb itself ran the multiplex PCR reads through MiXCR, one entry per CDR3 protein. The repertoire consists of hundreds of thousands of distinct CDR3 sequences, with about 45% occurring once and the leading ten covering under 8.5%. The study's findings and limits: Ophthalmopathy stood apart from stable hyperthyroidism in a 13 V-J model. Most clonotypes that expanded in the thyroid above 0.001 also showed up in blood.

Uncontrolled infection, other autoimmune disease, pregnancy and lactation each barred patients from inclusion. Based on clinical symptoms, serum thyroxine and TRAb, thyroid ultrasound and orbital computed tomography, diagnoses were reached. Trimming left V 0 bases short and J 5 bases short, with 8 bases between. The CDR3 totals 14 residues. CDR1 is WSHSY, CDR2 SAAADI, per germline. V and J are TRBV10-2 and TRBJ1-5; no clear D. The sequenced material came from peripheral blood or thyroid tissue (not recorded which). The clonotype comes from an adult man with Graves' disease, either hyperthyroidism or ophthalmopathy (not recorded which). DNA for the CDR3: TGCGCCAGCAGTGAGTCGCACCAAGATCAGCCCCAGCATTTT. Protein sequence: CASSESHQDQPQHF.